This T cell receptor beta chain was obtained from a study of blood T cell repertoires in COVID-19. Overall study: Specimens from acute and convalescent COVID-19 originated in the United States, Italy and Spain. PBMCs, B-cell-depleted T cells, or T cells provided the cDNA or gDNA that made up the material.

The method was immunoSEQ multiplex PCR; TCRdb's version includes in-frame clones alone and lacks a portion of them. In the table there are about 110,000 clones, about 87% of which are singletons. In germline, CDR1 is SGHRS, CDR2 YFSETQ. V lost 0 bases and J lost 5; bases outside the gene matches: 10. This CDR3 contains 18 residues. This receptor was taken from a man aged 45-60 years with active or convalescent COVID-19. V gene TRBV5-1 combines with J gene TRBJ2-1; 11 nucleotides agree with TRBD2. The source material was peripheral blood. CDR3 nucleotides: TGCGCCAGCAGCTTGGCAGGCAGGGGACTAGCGGAAAACAATGAGCAGTTCTTC. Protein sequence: CASSLAGRGLAENNEQFF. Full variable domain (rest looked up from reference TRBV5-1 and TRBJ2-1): KAGVTQTPRYLIKTRGQQVTLSCSPISGHRSVSWYQQTPGQGLQFLFEYFSETQRNKGNFPGRFSGRQFSNSRSEMNVSTLELGDSALYLCASSLAGRGLAENNEQFFGPGTRLTVL.